Below, 16 T cell receptor beta chains from the same sample are listed, as sequenced in a study of read filtering for tumor transcriptome and immune sequencing. This library used roughly 370 ng RNA and molecular barcoded adaptors spanning alpha/delta and beta/gamma chains. TCRdb itself ran the reads through MiXCR, one entry per CDR3 protein. The sample consists of 130,000 or so distinct CDR3 sequences, roughly an eighth of them appearing once. Sequencing was done on a sample of a population of CD138-negative cells sorted from bone marrow. Every receptor here comes from a donor at least 40 years old with multiple myeloma.

This clonotype was recorded many times. The rearrangement uses TRBV7-2 and TRBJ2-7, with 9 bases identical to TRBD1. The CDR3 has 15 residues. Germline values: CDR1 SGHTA, CDR2 FQGNSA. The ends lost 5 bases at V and 2 bases at J; junction bases unmatched: 7. The CDR3 is CASSLNGQGPYEQYF. The DNA of the CDR3 is TGTGCCAGCAGCCTTAACGGACAGGGGCCCTACGAGCAGTACTTC.

This clonotype was recorded many times. The chain combines TRBV14 with TRBJ2-6, with 7 bases matching TRBD1. Germline lookup yields CDR1 SGHDN and CDR2 FVKESK. The V segment lost 4 bases and the J segment 1 base; nucleotides outside the gene matches: 7. CDR3 length: 17 amino acids. The CDR3 reads CASSRWTGTSGANVLTF. DNA for the CDR3: TGTGCCAGCAGCCGCTGGACAGGAACTTCTGGGGCCAACGTCCTGACTTTC.

This clonotype was seen only a few times. V gene TRBV24-1 combines with J gene TRBJ2-2; D might be TRBD2 (6 bases). The CDR3 consists of 17 residues. V was pared by 2 bases and J by 0 bases, with 12 bases between. Germline-derived CDR1 and CDR2 are KGHDR and SFDVKD. The CDR3 nucleotides are TGTGCCACCAGTGATTCGGAGGGTAACCCGAACACCGGGGAGCTGTTTTTT. Amino acid sequence: CATSDSEGNPNTGELFF.

This clonotype came up a few times. The CDR3 carries no conserved terminal phenylalanine or tryptophan, so it likely arises from a read error. The chain joins TRBV18 to TRBJ2-5, with no clear D. Germline CDR1 is KGHSH and CDR2 is LQKENI. Trimming left V 6 bases short and J 5 bases short, with 13 bases between. The CDR3 covers 13 residues. CDR3: CASSPVEYETQYY. CDR3 nucleotide sequence: TGTGCCAGCTCTCCCGTAGAATATGAGACCCAGTACTAC.

V and J are TRBV2 and TRBJ2-7; D might be TRBD1 (6 bases). The CDR3 loop spans 16 amino acids. Trimming cost V 3 bases and J 5 bases, with 20 bases left between them. Germline V CDR1 and CDR2: SNHLY, FYNNEI. CDR3 amino acids: CASSDPGDGSSDEQYF. The CDR3 DNA reads TGTGCCAGCAGTGACCCAGGGGACGGGTCCTCGGACGAGCAGTACTTC.

This clonotype was seen many times. CDR3 sequence (DNA): TGTGCCAGCACCTCCATGGGAGGGGGCCATGAGCAGTTCTTC. Residues: CASTSMGGGHEQFF. J is TRBJ2-1 and V is TRBV6-6; D may match TRBD1 or TRBD2 (7 bases each). The CDR3 has 14 residues. V gave up 7 bases and J gave up 8 bases, with 18 bases separating them. CDR1 and CDR2 from the germline V gene are MNHNY and SVGAGI (reference sequence).

The genes are TRBV19 and TRBJ1-1; 7 bases map to TRBD1. Germline CDR1 is LNHDA and CDR2 is SQIVND (reference sequence). CDR3 length: 15 amino acids. The V and J ends lost 8 bases and 1 base, in that order; junction bases with no gene match: 10. DNA for the CDR3: TGTGCCAGTCGCCCCGGGGGACAGCCGAACACTGAAGCTTTCTTT. Amino acid sequence: CASRPGGQPNTEAFF.

Concerning this clonotype: This may be a read error, as it is one base from a much larger clone. The chain has TRBV5-6 and TRBJ2-5; 9 positions agree with TRBD2. CDR1 and CDR2 (germline): SGHDT, YYEEEE. J lost 4 bases, V lost 3 bases, and 4 bases had no gene match. There are 14 residues in the CDR3. The CDR3 here is CASSSGTSRETQYF. The DNA of the CDR3 is TGTGCCAGCAGCTCCGGGACTAGCAGAGAGACCCAGTACTTC.

This clonotype was picked up many times. This rearrangement joins TRBV5-1 to TRBJ2-1, with 13 bases fitting TRBD2. Losses at the gene ends were 0 bases for V and 9 bases for J; bases not matched to a gene: 6. The CDR3 runs 16 residues. The V gene's germline CDR1 is SGHRS and CDR2 YFSETQ. DNA for the CDR3: TGCGCCAGCAGCTTGGCCGGGACTAGCGGGACTATTGAGCAGTTCTTC. Its translation: CASSLAGTSGTIEQFF.

This clonotype occurred many times. The chain combines TRBV11-3 with TRBJ2-3; D tentatively reads TRBD1 or TRBD2 (5 bases each). The V end lost 1 base, the J end lost 9 bases, and 11 bases lay between the germline ends. The CDR3 runs to 13 residues. Germline CDR1 reads SGHNT; CDR2 reads YENEEA. The CDR3 is CASSLGDRATQYF. The DNA of the CDR3 is TGTGCCAGCAGCTTAGGGGACCGGGCAACGCAGTATTTT.

In its sample, this clonotype was seen a few times. V usage is TRBV12-3 or TRBV12-4 and J usage is TRBJ2-5; D possibly corresponds to TRBD1 (6 bases). The length of the CDR3 is 14 residues. The germline V and J ends were trimmed by 7 bases and 5 bases, with 17 bases remaining between them. CDR3 in amino acids: CASNNWTVGETQYF. The CDR3 bases are TGTGCCAGCAATAACTGGACAGTTGGGGAGACCCAGTACTTC.

This clonotype was seen ten or more times. V gene TRBV29-1 combines with J gene TRBJ2-1, with TRBD2 matching 11 bases. V was clipped by 3 bases and J by 2 bases; unmatched bases: 3. The CDR3 loop spans 15 amino acids. CDR1 and CDR2 (germline): SQVTM, ANQGSEA. CDR3 DNA sequence: TGCAGCGTTGAGACTAGCGGGGCTGCCTACAATGAGCAGTTCTTC. Its translation is CSVETSGAAYNEQFF.

The V call is TRBV20-1, the J call TRBJ1-1, with no clear D. The CDR3 sequence is 13 residues long. Germline CDR1 and CDR2: DFQATT and SNEGSKA (reference sequence). V was pared by 6 bases and J by 2 bases, with 13 bases between. In nucleotides, the CDR3 is TGCAGTGCCAACAGAGACGCAAACACTGAAGCTTTCTTT. Translated: CSANRDANTEAFF.

There are many counts of this clonotype. The rearrangement uses TRBV19 and TRBJ2-1; D may be TRBD2 (6 bases). V shed 5 bases and J shed 0 bases, with 14 bases lying between them. This CDR3 has 16 amino acids. Germline V lookup: CDR1 LNHDA, CDR2 SQIVND (reference sequence). The CDR3 region has the DNA TGTGCCAGTAGTCCCGTCCGGAGGGTCTCCTACAATGAGCAGTTCTTC. It specifies CASSPVRRVSYNEQFF.

This clonotype was observed many times. This sequence joins TRBV24-1 and TRBJ1-4; 8 nucleotides align to TRBD1. The V gene end was trimmed by 4 bases and the J gene end by 3 bases; junction bases not matched to a gene: 3. The CDR3 has 15 residues. The germline V gene has CDR1 KGHDR and CDR2 SFDVKD. Here the CDR3 DNA reads TGTGCCACCAGTGAACAACAGGGGGCTAATGAAAAACTGTTTTTT. It codes for CATSEQQGANEKLFF.

This clonotype was counted ten times or more. The chain has TRBV20-1 and TRBJ2-4, with D perhaps matching TRBD2 (5 bases). The CDR3 consists of 14 residues. V dropped 1 base and J dropped 3 bases, with 10 bases sitting between them. CDR1 DFQATT and CDR2 SNEGSKA come from the germline V gene (reference sequence). The CDR3 nucleotides read TGCAGTGCTAGAGGCCGTGGAGGCAAAAACATTCAGTACTTC. This translates into CSARGRGGKNIQYF.